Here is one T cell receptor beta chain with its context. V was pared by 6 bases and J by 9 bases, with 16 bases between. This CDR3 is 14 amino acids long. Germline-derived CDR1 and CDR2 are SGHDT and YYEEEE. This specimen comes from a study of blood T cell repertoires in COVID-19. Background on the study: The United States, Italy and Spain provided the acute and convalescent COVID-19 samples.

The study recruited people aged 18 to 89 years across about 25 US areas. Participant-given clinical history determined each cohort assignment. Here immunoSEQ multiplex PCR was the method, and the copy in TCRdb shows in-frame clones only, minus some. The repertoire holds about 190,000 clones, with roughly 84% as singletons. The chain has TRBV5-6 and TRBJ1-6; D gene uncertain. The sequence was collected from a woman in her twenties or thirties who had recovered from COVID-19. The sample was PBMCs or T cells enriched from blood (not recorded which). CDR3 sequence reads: CASTYSPISSPLHF. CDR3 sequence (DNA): TGTGCCAGCACCTATAGTCCCATCTCTTCACCCCTCCACTTT.